Shown below are 19 T cell receptor beta chains from a single sample sequenced in a study of T-cell reconstitution after alpha-beta-depleted transplantation in children. The TCRbeta library was prepared with unique molecular identifiers. TCRdb re-called the PCR reads with MiXCR, one entry per CDR3 protein. The sample records roughly 500,000 distinct CDR3 sequences, approximately 12% being singletons. The input for sequencing was PBMCs from the stem cell graft donor, taken from the stem cell graft. These receptors were obtained from a human donor who donated a stem cell graft to a child with combined immunodeficiency.

The table lists this clonotype with many counts. The chain uses TRBV29-1 and TRBJ2-1; the D is unclear. This CDR3 comprises 10 residues. V was pared by 6 bases and J by 5 bases, with 5 bases between. Germline loops: CDR1 SQVTM, CDR2 ANQGSEA. CDR3 sequence: CSVDNNEQFF. CDR3 bases: TGCAGCGTAGATAACAATGAGCAGTTCTTC.

J is TRBJ1-1 and V is TRBV28; the match to TRBD1 covers 8 bases. Trimming removed 2 bases from V and 6 bases from J; junction bases left unmatched: 11. The CDR3 consists of 16 residues. From germline, CDR1 is MDHEN and CDR2 SYDVKM. Here the CDR3 DNA reads TGTGCCAGCAGTTTAAATCTACGACAGGGGAGGTCTGAAGCTTTCTTT. As protein: CASSLNLRQGRSEAFF.

This clonotype has just a few counts. The chain uses TRBV29-1 and TRBJ2-5; D possibly corresponds to TRBD2 (6 bases). The CDR3 totals 13 residues. Germline V CDR1 and CDR2: SQVTM, ANQGSEA. The V end lost 7 bases, the J end lost 4 bases, and 16 bases lay between the germline ends. The CDR3 region has the DNA TGCAGCGCCGGACGGGAGTTAGGAGAGACCCAGTACTTC. It yields the protein CSAGRELGETQYF.

This clonotype was seen many times. The genes are TRBV7-2 and TRBJ2-2; D perhaps matches TRBD2 (6 bases). Germline V CDR1 and CDR2: SGHTA, FQGNSA. This CDR3 is built from 16 residues. V was cut by 1 base and J by 4 bases, with 13 bases left in between. CDR3 coding DNA: TGTGCCAGCAGCTTAGAACGGCAGGGAGGCACCGGGGAGCTGTTTTTT. Residues: CASSLERQGGTGELFF.

This chain links TRBV5-1 with TRBJ2-7; D uncertain. The CDR3 loop spans 13 amino acids. Trimming pared 1 base from V and 0 bases from J, leaving 5 bases between. Germline-derived CDR1 and CDR2 are SGHRS and YFSETQ. CDR3 nucleotides: TGCGCCAGCAGCTTGATTAGCTCCTACGAGCAGTACTTC. Protein: CASSLISSYEQYF.

The sample holds many counts of this clonotype. The gene calls are TRBV15 and TRBJ2-1, with D hard to call. Germline CDR1 reads LNHNV; CDR2 reads YYDKDF (reference sequence). This CDR3 has 16 amino acids. V was pared by 1 base and J by 2 bases, with 12 bases between. CDR3 in amino acids: CATSRALWITYNEQFF. The CDR3 DNA reads TGTGCCACCAGCAGAGCGTTGTGGATCACCTACAATGAGCAGTTCTTC.

The chain joins TRBV14 to TRBJ1-1, with a weak D call TRBD1 (5 bases). V lost 3 bases, J lost 4 bases, and 12 bases lay in between. Germline CDR1 and CDR2: SGHDN and FVKESK. The CDR3 loop spans 14 amino acids. CDR3 nucleotides: TGTGCCAGCAGCCAGAGAGGGGTTGGCACTGAAGCTTTCTTT. Encoded protein: CASSQRGVGTEAFF.

This clonotype was counted many times. The chain employs TRBV28 and TRBJ2-3; TRBD1 or TRBD2 may be the D gene (5 bases each). V gave up 8 bases and J gave up 1 base, with 13 bases separating them. The CDR3 has 14 amino acids. Looked up from germline, CDR1 is MDHEN and CDR2 is SYDVKM. The CDR3 coding sequence is TGTGCCAGCCAGTTCCTGGGGGGCACAGATACGCAGTATTTT. Its translation is CASQFLGGTDTQYF.

This chain connects TRBV20-1 to TRBJ2-7; tentative D call: TRBD1 (5 bases). The germline CDR1 and CDR2 sequences are DFQATT and SNEGSKA (reference sequence). Trimming took 4 bases from V and 1 from J, leaving 14 bases between them. The CDR3 runs 14 residues. In nucleotides, the CDR3 is TGCAGTGCTAAAGCCTGGGGCGGATCCTACGAGCAGTACTTC. Its translation: CSAKAWGGSYEQYF.

This clonotype was picked up many times. CDR3: CASSLGEVNTEAFF. CDR3 bases: TGCGCCAGCAGCTTGGGTGAAGTCAACACTGAAGCTTTCTTT. The V and J genes are TRBV5-1 and TRBJ1-1; no firm D call. V was pared by 0 bases and J by 2 bases, with 8 bases between. The CDR3 consists of 14 residues. Germline CDR1 SGHRS, CDR2 YFSETQ. The complete variable domain, with remaining parts taken from reference TRBV5-1 and TRBJ1-1, reads KAGVTQTPRYLIKTRGQQVTLSCSPISGHRSVSWYQQTPGQGLQFLFEYFSETQRNKGNFPGRFSGRQFSNSRSEMNVSTLELGDSALYLCASSLGEVNTEAFFGQGTRLTVV.

A few counts support this clonotype. The J gene is TRBJ1-2, the V gene TRBV29-1, with TRBD1 matching over 12 bases. From germline, CDR1 is SQVTM and CDR2 ANQGSEA. The junction had 6 bases not matched to a gene; V was cut back by 8 bases and J by 5 bases. The CDR3 has 13 amino acids. The CDR3 bases are TGCAGCACTTGGGACAGGGGGCCGTATGGCTACACCTTC. It is translated as CSTWDRGPYGYTF.

This clonotype was observed a few times. This chain links TRBV15 with TRBJ1-2, with 7 bases aligning to TRBD1. V was clipped by 6 bases and J by 1 base; unmatched bases: 5. The CDR3 loop spans 14 amino acids. Germline lookup yields CDR1 LNHNV and CDR2 YYDKDF (reference sequence). The CDR3 sequence is CATSGQEFNYGYTF. In DNA, the CDR3 is TGTGCCACCAGTGGACAGGAGTTTAACTATGGCTACACCTTC.

The V gene is TRBV30, the J gene TRBJ2-7; TRBD1 agrees at 7 bases. V lost 7 bases, J lost 7 bases, and 10 bases stayed unmatched. Germline V gene sequence: CDR1 GTSNPN, CDR2 SVGIG (reference sequence). CDR3 length: 12 amino acids. CDR3 in amino acids: CAFSTGLGEQYF. CDR3 coding DNA: TGTGCCTTTTCGACAGGGCTCGGGGAGCAGTACTTC.

This clonotype was detected ten times or more. J is TRBJ2-1 and V is TRBV20-1; 13 nucleotides match TRBD2. V was clipped by 1 base and J by 4 bases; unmatched bases: 10. The CDR3 sequence is 18 residues long. Per germline, CDR1 DFQATT and CDR2 SNEGSKA (reference sequence). The chain's CDR3 is CSARAFPGTSGKYNEQFF. Here the CDR3 DNA reads TGCAGTGCTAGAGCCTTCCCGGGGACTAGCGGGAAGTACAATGAGCAGTTCTTC.

This clonotype was detected many times. The genes are TRBV28 and TRBJ2-1; 7 bases agree with TRBD1. The V gene's germline CDR1 is MDHEN and CDR2 SYDVKM. CDR3 length equals 12 residues. V was pared by 7 bases and J by 7 bases, with 4 bases of the junction left unmatched. CDR3 loop: CASTLTGNEQFF. CDR3 nucleotide sequence: TGTGCCAGCACCCTGACAGGGAATGAGCAGTTCTTC.

The chain combines TRBV4-2 with TRBJ2-7, with TRBD2 identical over 16 bases. Germline values: CDR1 LGHNA, CDR2 YNFKEQ. The CDR3 is 17 residues long. The V gene end was trimmed by 0 bases and the J gene end by 2 bases; junction bases not matched to a gene: 1. CDR3 DNA: TGTGCCAGCAGCCAAGAAGGGACTAGCGGGGGGGCCTACGAGCAGTACTTC. Translating gives CASSQEGTSGGAYEQYF.

This clonotype has at least ten counts. V gene TRBV5-1 combines with J gene TRBJ1-1; the D is unclear. The CDR3 contains 15 residues. Germline CDR1 SGHRS, CDR2 YFSETQ. V dropped 0 bases and J dropped 0 bases, with 9 bases sitting between them. CDR3 residues: CASSLATGLNTEAFF. CDR3 bases: TGCGCCAGCAGCTTGGCGACCGGGTTGAACACTGAAGCTTTCTTT.

Note on this clonotype: The junction does not match germline at one end; this may be a read error. The J gene is TRBJ2-3, the V gene TRBV7-9, with a tentative D call TRBD1 (6 bases). The V gene's germline CDR1 is SEHNR and CDR2 FQNEAQ (reference sequence). This CDR3 has 11 residues. The CDR3 is CASSLEGQQTF. CDR3 sequence (DNA): TGTGCCAGCAGCTTAGAAGGACAGCAGACTTTT.

This clonotype came up once. The chain uses TRBV6-6 and TRBJ2-7; D not certain. Germline CDR1 reads MNHNY; CDR2 reads SVGAGI (reference sequence). The CDR3 consists of 13 residues. V was cut by 8 bases and J by 0 bases, with 11 bases left in between. As DNA, the CDR3 is TGTGCCAGCTGGAACAGTAACTCCTACGAGCAGTACTTC. This encodes CASWNSNSYEQYF.